This TCR beta chain was recorded in a study of cytomegalovirus exposure and HLA in healthy donors (dated by TCRdb to about 2017). Context from the whole study: An earlier analysis of 550 to 700 of the donors reported roughly 270 Gb of sequence data and around 110 million unique TCR beta sequences from roughly 180 million T cells. The study was designed to test whether signatures of past pathogen exposure could be identified by cataloging public T cell receptors. The study used immunosequencing to profile the T cell repertoires of some 600 subjects and linked those repertoires to cytomegalovirus serostatus. A later analysis re-analyzed previously published TCR beta repertoires from 600 to 850 donors and added high-resolution HLA genotyping to study TCR occurrence patterns. HLA typing included class I and class II loci at four-digit resolution. Besides the first cohort of 550 to 750 subjects, a separate validation cohort made up of roughly 120 different subjects was used. High-throughput TCR immunosequencing, statistical association of individual TCRs with disease status, and machine learning were combined to predict cytomegalovirus infection status. A later genetic analysis took genome-wide SNP genotypes for about 65% of the roughly 670 donors and used that subset as a discovery cohort. Of the roughly 400 genotyped donors, approximately 83% fell in the genetic ancestry cluster associated with self-reported Caucasian donors. A few DR-DQ haplotypes were treated as single units for association and clustering because of strong linkage in the cohort. To decide whether each TCR beta V gene segment behaved as functional or pseudogenic, an earlier analysis of some 580 of the donors relied on high-throughput TCR beta sequencing. Typing coverage differed by locus: A, B, C, DRB1 and DQB1 were typed in about 629-630 donors, DQA1 in around 500, DPA1 in approximately 610, and DPB1 in just under 490. Rather than drawing on any new phenotypic data, the later analysis identified candidate immune exposures from TCR beta sequences and the way those sequences occurred across donors. An early release that covered around 590 HLA-typed donors contained about 290 gigabases of sequencing data and tens of millions of unique TCR sequences. Every repertoire in the discovery cohort had been generated on one and the same sequencing platform. Across some 400 genotyped donors of the cohort, an average of 235,054 unique TCR beta nucleotide sequences per donor were sequenced, and approximately 17% of those sequences were non-productive. Alongside the repertoire data, information on donor age, sex, ethnicity and CMV serostatus was compiled.

Libraries were built with the immunoSEQ multiplex PCR assay. The multiplex PCR relied on a mix of 60 forward primers for TCR Vbeta segments and 13 reverse primers for TCR Jbeta segments. The CDR3 region of rearranged TCR beta genes was amplified from genomic DNA by a multiplex PCR assay. The Illumina HiSeq System was used to sequence the amplified TCR beta libraries as 87-base-pair reads. As for the original processing: In a later analysis, 80 million or so unique TCR beta chains were counted across the approximately 620 repertoires, and approximately 9.9 million of these chains were shared by at least two donors. A nearest-neighbor algorithm error-corrected the raw reads and collapsed the reads into unique sequences, merging closely related sequences to remove PCR and sequencing errors. V, D and J gene segments were assigned by aligning CDR3 sequences to IMGT reference sequences. For a sequence to be retained, at least a six-nucleotide match to both a V gene segment and a J gene segment was required. A rearrangement was called productive if the CDR3 had no stop codons and remained in frame with V and J, and every other rearrangement was called non-productive. CDR3 was defined according to IMGT convention as the region running from the second conserved V-encoded cysteine to the conserved J-encoded phenylalanine. The earlier analysis of roughly 590 of the donors excluded any sequence lacking an unambiguous match to a single V gene segment. An earlier analysis of several hundred of the donors called V segments functional above 56.7% productive rearrangements and segregating when the between-donor standard deviation exceeded 5%. A statistical classification framework was built to diagnose cytomegalovirus status from the catalog of TCR beta chain sequences. In a later analysis, V and J genes were assigned by comparing TCR nucleotide sequences against IMGT/GENE-DB human TR gene sequences. Using the TCRdist pipeline, a later analysis assigned CDR3 sequences along with most-parsimonious VDJ recombination scenarios. In a later analysis, each TCR beta chain was defined by its CDR3 amino acid sequence together with its V-gene family, and reads without a unique V-gene family were excluded. As a way to deal with suspected cross-contamination and a sequencing artifact, a later analysis dropped hundreds of nucleotide sequences that were highly shared and had low generation probability. In a later analysis, a clonal expansion index for each public chain was calculated from normalized within-repertoire ranks of inferred template counts. In a later analysis, generation probabilities were computed with a VDJ recombination model fitted to out-of-frame rearrangements, and the resulting probabilities were checked against IGoR. A later analysis scored TCR-TCR, TCR-HLA and TCR-CMV co-occurrence with hypergeometric tests, applying a repertoire-size bias correction to TCR pairs. False discovery rates were estimated in a later analysis by permuting HLA or CMV assignments 20 times. In a later analysis, co-occurring TCRs were grouped using DBSCAN, with TCRdist sequence similarity added in when clustering inside HLA-allele-positive subsets. Co-occurrence clustering excluded repertoires with fewer than 30,000 or more than 120,000 public chains, plus five with anomalous nucleotide sharing. The clones in this table, taken by TCRdb from immuneACCESS, are in-frame only. Not every clone is retained; where verified, under half of the shortfall comes from an unresolved V gene, and the cause of the rest is unknown. D and trimming come from the DNA, and the V and J calls and clone size come from that table. This sample lists about 160,000 clones; around three quarters were detected once. Around 7% of the sample belongs to the ten largest clones.

The cohort comprised around 690 healthy bone marrow donors. At the time of sampling, all cohort members were nominally healthy, though unrecorded immune exposures were likely present. The donor tested CMV seropositive and was one of the 289 seropositive cohort members. A peripheral blood sample was collected from each donor, and TCR beta sequencing was performed on peripheral blood mononuclear cells. Genomic DNA extraction from the blood cell samples was performed with the Qiagen DNeasy Blood Extraction Kit. Concerning this clone: There is no known antigen for this receptor. Qualities for individual bases were not recorded, and no much larger clone is one base off.

From cysteine to phenylalanine, the CDR3 is 19 amino acids long. The read is trimmed to its CDR3 DNA, 57 bases read in frame from base 1. Based on the germline V gene, the CDR1 and CDR2 sequences are SGHVS and FQNEAQ. V loses 1 base at its end and J loses 0 bases; junction bases beyond the gene matches: 10. The investigation overall reported the following: A later analysis found that TCR association rates varied across HLA loci, with DRB1 alleles showing the most associated TCRs and HLA-C alleles the fewest. Specific HLA alleles were associated with more than 15,000 TCR beta sequences at a false discovery rate of 0.05 in a later analysis. This cohort had only TCR beta chains sequenced, and the lack of alpha or paired-chain data limited which features could be detected. A cluster of highly shared sequence variants was judged likely to represent a technical artifact of the sequencing pipeline. An association between a missense DCLRE1C variant and V-gene and J-gene trimming of TCR beta chains was found in a later genetic analysis and replicated in an independent cohort. While some public TCRs were present in many individuals, most TCR sequences turned up only very rarely across donors. Assigning TCR associations to individual alleles was difficult when HLA alleles, especially DR and DQ, strongly co-occurred. Linkage disequilibrium might explain the correlated functional status among segregating V segments, but an unknown experimental factor could not be ruled out. Most CMV-associated TCR beta chains appeared to be HLA-restricted in a later analysis, and the HLA associations seemed to be driven largely by CMV exposure. The study listed 150 to 200 TCR beta chains as associated with cytomegalovirus. It was suggested by the authors that the approach could potentially be generalized to other disease states and immunological phenotypes. The classifier was reported to diagnose cytomegalovirus status with high specificity and sensitivity in both the original cohort and the validation cohort. In vitro tests confirmed that a few of the cytomegalovirus-associated TCR beta chains recognize cytomegalovirus antigens. In a later analysis, HLA-associated TCR beta chains showed more clonal expansion and lower generation probabilities than non-associated chains that were equally common. Because HLA typing was unavailable for some donors at each locus, only the typed subset was used in association tests. In an earlier analysis of roughly 500 of the donors, most TCR beta V segments appeared in productive rearrangements about 90% or about 30% of the time, broadly matching IMGT annotations. A later genetic analysis reported fewer N-insertions in productive TCRs among donors in an Asian-associated ancestry cluster than the roughly 670-donor mean. Because the 87-base-pair reads could not distinguish some IMGT-functional V segments, including TRBV6-2 and TRBV6-3, those segments were excluded. A further reported finding was that TCR beta sequences accurately predicted the HLA-A and HLA-B alleles for most subjects in the first cohort. In a later analysis, several top co-occurrence clusters were reported to appear linked to parvovirus B19, influenza, CMV and Epstein-Barr virus. The presence/absence analyses assumed that sequencing depth was roughly uniform across donors, and that assumption may not be true. The earlier analysis of 587 of the donors excluded 15 to 20 rarely observed V segments, including chromosome 9 orphons, because counts were too low. For the cohort, immune exposure information was limited to CMV serostatus.

This TCR was recovered from a man between 40 and 49 years old in good health and CMV-seropositive. Specimen: PBMCs. The chain couples TRBV7-8 to TRBJ2-3, and 10 junctional nucleotides match TRBD2. The sequenced DNA: TGTGCCAGCAGCTTAGTCCTTGCGACTAGCGGGTATAGCACAGATACGCAGTATTTT. Its protein reads: CASSLVLATSGYSTDTQYF.